Below are 14 T cell receptor beta chains sequenced from a single sample in a study of response to subunit inactivated influenza vaccine. In TCRdb, the RT-PCR reads were re-called with MiXCR into one record per CDR3 protein. Of hundreds of thousands of distinct CDR3 sequences listed, less than 8% are singletons. The starting material was PBMCs from blood, obtained roughly 24 months after vaccination. The receptors come from a man between 50 and 69 years old who received an inactivated influenza vaccine.

The sample holds a few counts of this clonotype. The rearrangement uses TRBV3-1 and TRBJ1-3; no firm D call. The CDR3 totals 16 residues. The V end was cut by 0 bases, the J end by 4 bases, with 13 bases between. Looked up from germline, CDR1 is LGHDT and CDR2 is YNNKEL (reference sequence). As DNA, the CDR3 is TGTGCCAGCAGCCAAGAACCGGCAGTTGAGGGAAACACCATATATTTT. Its translation: CASSQEPAVEGNTIYF.

In its sample, this clonotype was seen many times. The CDR3 is CASILDRSGSPLHF. CDR3 coding DNA: TGTGCCAGCATCCTGGACCGGTCTGGATCACCCCTCCACTTT. The chain couples TRBV6-1 to TRBJ1-6; D is undetermined. V was clipped by 7 bases and J by 10 bases, with 17 bases between them. Germline loops: CDR1 MNHNS, CDR2 SASEGT. The CDR3 runs 14 residues.

V usage is TRBV4-3 and J usage is TRBJ1-2; the D is unclear. V lost 2 bases and J lost 2, with 15 bases in between. Germline assignment: CDR1 LGHNA and CDR2 YSLEER. There are 16 residues in the CDR3. CDR3: CASSQKYLGTNYGYTF. The CDR3 DNA reads as TGCGCCAGCAGCCAAAAATACCTGGGAACCAACTATGGCTACACCTTC.

V and J are TRBV5-1 and TRBJ2-7, with D possibly matching TRBD1 (6 bases). Trimming stripped 0 bases from V and 6 bases from J, with 13 bases between. CDR3 length equals 14 residues. CDR1 SGHRS and CDR2 YFSETQ come from the germline V gene. CDR3 residues: CASSLARPGVEQYF. The CDR3 nucleotides read TGCGCCAGCAGCTTGGCCAGGCCAGGGGTCGAGCAGTACTTC.

The chain recombines TRBV28 with TRBJ2-3, with 10 bases aligning to TRBD2. Germline CDR1 and CDR2: MDHEN and SYDVKM. V shed 0 bases and J 0 bases; nucleotides not matched to a gene: 6. The CDR3 length is 18 residues. The DNA of the CDR3 is TGTGCCAGCAGTTTATGGGCTAGCGGGGGCAGTAGCACAGATACGCAGTATTTT. Translated: CASSLWASGGSSTDTQYF.

This clonotype was observed at least ten times. This sequence joins TRBV7-9 and TRBJ2-1; D possibly uses TRBD1 or TRBD2 (6 bases each). Germline V gives CDR1 SEHNR, CDR2 FQNEAQ (reference sequence). The CDR3 extends over 14 amino acids. Trimming cost V 1 base and J 8 bases, with 12 bases left between them. CDR3 amino acids: CASSLVGGRDEQFF. CDR3 bases: TGTGCCAGCAGCTTAGTCGGGGGCAGGGATGAGCAGTTCTTC.

This clonotype was counted ten times or more. The rearrangement links TRBV10-3 to TRBJ2-6; unclear D gene. Germline CDR1 is ENHRY and CDR2 is SYGVKD. The CDR3 covers 11 residues. The ends were cut back, 7 bases at V and 6 bases at J, with 4 bases in the middle. CDR3: CAINVANVLTF. The CDR3 coding sequence is TGTGCCATCAATGTGGCCAACGTCCTGACTTTC.

In regard to this clonotype: A much larger clone differs from this one at a single base, so this may be a read error. The V call is TRBV20-1, the J call TRBJ2-2; D unclear. CDR3 length: 13 residues. The germline V gene has CDR1 DFQATT and CDR2 SNEGSKA (reference sequence). Trimming left V 3 bases short and J 2 bases short, with 7 bases between. For the CDR3, the DNA is TGCAGTGCTAGGAGCCTTAACACCGGGGAGCTGTTTTTT. Its translation: CSARSLNTGELFF.

Concerning this clonotype: One end of the junction fails to match germline, which may point to a read error. The rearrangement links TRBV20-1 to TRBJ2-3; maybe TRBD2 (6 bases). CDR1 DFQATT and CDR2 SNEGSKA come from the germline V gene (reference sequence). The CDR3 consists of 16 residues. CDR3 sequence (DNA): TGCACTGCTAGAGACCCGACCCTAGCGAGCACAGATACGCAGTATTTT. It specifies CTARDPTLASTDTQYF.

This clonotype was picked up many times. The chain links TRBV12-3 or TRBV12-4 to TRBJ2-7; D tentatively reads TRBD1 or TRBD2 (6 bases each). Trimming removed 6 bases from V and 7 bases from J, with 16 bases in between. This CDR3 is 13 amino acids long. The CDR3 DNA reads as TGTGCCAGCAGCCCGGGGGCGCCGGGGGAGCAGTACTTC. Its translation: CASSPGAPGEQYF.

This clonotype was found many times. This chain uses TRBV20-1 with TRBJ2-5, with 10 bases fitting TRBD2. CDR1 and CDR2 (germline): DFQATT, SNEGSKA (reference sequence). Trimming cost V 3 bases and J 4 bases; bases outside gene matches: 5. The CDR3 spans 14 residues. The CDR3 DNA is TGCAGTGCTAGTCCTAGCGGGAGTCTAGAGACCCAGTACTTC. This gives the protein CSASPSGSLETQYF.

The chain uses TRBV21-1 and TRBJ1-5; the DNA was not compared with TRBD1, the D call given in the table. TRBV21-1 is a pseudogene segment. The CDR3 spans 16 residues. CDR3 residues: CASSPRDRVCNQPQHF. As DNA, the CDR3 is TGTGCCAGCAGCCCCCGCGACAGGGTTTGCAATCAGCCCCAGCATTTT.

The V call is TRBV6-1, the J call TRBJ2-7; no clear D. The V end was cut by 6 bases, the J end by 5 bases, with 17 bases between. CDR1 and CDR2 from the germline V gene are MNHNS and SASEGT. The CDR3 consists of 14 residues. As DNA, the CDR3 is TGTGCCAGCAGACAAAACGCGAACCGGCACGAGCAGTACTTC. It specifies CASRQNANRHEQYF.

CDR3 amino acids: CSASGRGFQETQYF. The CDR3 region has the DNA TGCAGTGCTAGCGGACGGGGTTTCCAAGAGACCCAGTACTTC. The chain carries TRBV20-1 and TRBJ2-5; D possibly corresponds to TRBD2 (5 bases). From germline, CDR1 is DFQATT and CDR2 SNEGSKA (reference sequence). V was pared by 3 bases and J by 1 base, with 12 bases between. The CDR3 extends over 14 amino acids.